A selection of T cell receptor beta chains follows, all from one sample in a study of blood T cell repertoires in COVID-19. TCRdb's copy holds only in-frame clones and misses some; the assay was immunoSEQ multiplex PCR. The table records hundreds of thousands of clones, around 87% of them present only once. Material for sequencing was peripheral blood. The receptors come from a woman aged 45-59 years with COVID-19, enrolled during active disease. CDR3s include the opening cysteine and the closing phenylalanine or tryptophan. Fields, in order: D gene, CDR3 length, V gene, J gene, clone size, CDR3 DNA, CDR3 protein. The D gene is left open where the match is weak. Not all rows give a size; the values are once, few, many and, for expanded clones, a class.

>-|13|TRBV6-5|TRBJ2-1|-
TGTGCCAGCACAACAGGGATCTGGAATGAGCAGTTCTTC
CASTTGIWNEQFF
>TRBD2|15|TRBV19|TRBJ2-1|-
TGTGCCAGTACCTTTCTCGGGACTAGCGCCGATGAGCAGTTCTTC
CASTFLGTSADEQFF
>-|17|TRBV7-9|TRBJ2-7|-
TGTGCCAGCAGCCCCAGCCCCCCTTCCGGCGGCTCCTACGAGCAGTACTTC
CASSPSPPSGGSYEQYF
>TRBD2|14|TRBV27|TRBJ2-5|-
TGTGCCAGCAGAGCTCTCGGGAGGGAAGAGACCCAGTACTTC
CASRALGREETQYF
>TRBD2|18|TRBV11-2|TRBJ2-7|once
TGTGCCAGCAGCTCCAGGGGCCTAGTGGCTAGCGGGCAATACGAGCAGTACTTC
CASSSRGLVASGQYEQYF
>TRBD1|15|TRBV2|TRBJ1-5|-
TGTGCCAGCAGTGGCGTGGGAACAGGGGATCAGCCCCAGCATTTT
CASSGVGTGDQPQHF
>TRBD1|12|TRBV12-5|TRBJ1-1|-
TGTGCTAGTGGGACAGGGTTTACTGAAGCTTTCTTT
CASGTGFTEAFF
>-|15|TRBV18|TRBJ2-2|-
TGTGCCAGCTCACCAAGGACCCAGGGGACCGGGGAGCTGTTTTTT
CASSPRTQGTGELFF
>TRBD1|15|TRBV6-5|TRBJ1-5|few
TGTGCCAGCAAAACCACCGGGACAGGTAATCAGCCCCAGCATTTT
CASKTTGTGNQPQHF
>TRBD2|16|TRBV18|TRBJ2-1|-
TGTGCCAGCTCACCGGGACTAGCGGGAGCGGGGTATGAGCAGTTCTTC
CASSPGLAGAGYEQFF
>-|15|TRBV9|TRBJ2-2|-
TGTGCCAGCAGCGTAGTCCCCTACAGGTCCGGGGAGCTGTTTTTT
CASSVVPYRSGELFF
>-|14|TRBV5-1|TRBJ1-1|-
TGCGCCAGCAGCTTGGGGCAGGGGTTCGCTGAAGCTTTCTTT
CASSLGQGFAEAFF
>-|16|TRBV7-9|TRBJ1-2|-
TGTGCCAGCAAACCGGGACATCTCAACCTTAACTATGGCTACACCTTC
CASKPGHLNLNYGYTF
>TRBD1|16|TRBV3-1/TRBV3-2|TRBJ1-2|once
TGTGCCAGCAGCCAAGAGGTCGCCCGGACAGGGATGGGCTACACCTTC
CASSQEVARTGMGYTF
>-|13|TRBV27|TRBJ2-7|-
TGTGCCAGCAGTTTGGGGGGTGAATACGAGCAGTACTTC
CASSLGGEYEQYF
>-|13|TRBV3-1/TRBV3-2|TRBJ1-1|-
TGTGCCAGCAGCCAGGGGGAGGGCACTGAAGCTTTCTTT
CASSQGEGTEAFF
>-|14|TRBV27|TRBJ2-1|-
TGTGCCAGCAGTTTAGGGGAGCGGTACAATGAGCAGTTCTTC
CASSLGERYNEQFF
>TRBD1|18|TRBV7-3|TRBJ2-6|-
TGTGCCAGCAGCTGGCTCTCCCACAGGGGTACTGGGGCCAACGTCCTGACTTTC
CASSWLSHRGTGANVLTF
>-|14|TRBV7-9|TRBJ1-4|-
TGTGCCAGCAGCTTACAGGGCGCAGGGGAAAAACTGTTTTTT
CASSLQGAGEKLFF
>-|17|TRBV5-8|TRBJ2-7|-
TGTGCCAGCAGCTTGCTGATAAACCCCGGTTCGGGATACGAGCAGTACTTC
CASSLLINPGSGYEQYF
>-|13|TRBV6-5|TRBJ1-6|-
TGTGCCAGCAGTTACGGAGGGAGCTCACCCCTCCACTTT
CASSYGGSSPLHF
>-|14|TRBV7-2|TRBJ1-4|-
TGTGCCAGCAGCTTATCCCACAGGGTATCGAAACTGTTTTTT
CASSLSHRVSKLFF
>TRBD1|15|TRBV11-3|TRBJ1-1|few
TGTGCCAGCAGCCATGGGACAGGTGTGAACACTGAAGCTTTCTTT
CASSHGTGVNTEAFF
>-|18|TRBV4-1|TRBJ1-6|-
TGCGCCAGCAGCCAAGATCCCTCACCCAAGCCGGTTAATTCACCCCTCCACTTT
CASSQDPSPKPVNSPLHF
>TRBD1|14|TRBV7-2|TRBJ1-1|-
TGTGCCAGCAGCCTCAGGGGGATAAACACTGAAGCTTTCTTT
CASSLRGINTEAFF
>-|11|TRBV20-1|TRBJ1-4|-
TGCAGTGCTACCGGGAGCGAAAAACTGTTTTTT
CSATGSEKLFF
>-|14|TRBV5-1|TRBJ2-3|-
TGCGCCAGCAGCTTGGATTCTCGGAGGGATACGCAGTATTTT
CASSLDSRRDTQYF
>TRBD2|15|TRBV18|TRBJ2-1|-
TGTGCCAGCTCACCACCGGTGACTAGCAGGAATGAGCAGTTCTTC
CASSPPVTSRNEQFF
>-|14|TRBV11-2|TRBJ2-7|-
TGTGCCAGCAGCTTTAGGCGTCCTAGCGAAAAACAGTACTTC
CASSFRRPSEKQYF
>-|16|TRBV23-1|TRBJ1-5|-
TGCGCCAGCAGTCAAGTTCAGGGTCGTGGCAATCAGCCCCAGCATTTT
CASSQVQGRGNQPQHF
>TRBD2|15|TRBV30|TRBJ2-1|-
TGTGCCTGGAGTGTACAACTAGCGGGAGGAGGTGAGCAGTTCTTC
CAWSVQLAGGGEQFF
>-|12|TRBV24-1|TRBJ2-2|-
TGTGCCACCAAGGGGGACCCCGGGGAGCTGTTTTTT
CATKGDPGELFF
>-|14|TRBV6-2/TRBV6-3|TRBJ2-7|few
TGTGCCAGCAGTTACCTTCACGGGAACTACGAGCAGTACTTC
CASSYLHGNYEQYF
>-|13|TRBV15|TRBJ1-2|-
TGTGCCACCAGCCTCGGGGGGAGCTATGGCTACACCTTC
CATSLGGSYGYTF
>TRBD2|17|TRBV6-1|TRBJ2-5|-
TGTGCCAGCAGTGCCCTTCCTCTGCGGGAGGGGCGGGGGACCCAGTACTTC
CASSALPLREGRGTQYF
>-|13|TRBV27|TRBJ1-2|-
TGTGCCAGCAGGCCCACCGCTGGGGCTGGCTACACCTTC
CASRPTAGAGYTF
>-|15|TRBV6-9|TRBJ2-5|-
TGTGCCAGCAGTTATTTCAGGCAGGGGCGAGAGACCCAGTACTTC
CASSYFRQGRETQYF
>TRBD1|16|TRBV27|TRBJ1-6|-
TGTGCCAGCAGTCCCGACAGGGGAAAGAATAATTCACCCCTCCACTTT
CASSPDRGKNNSPLHF
>TRBD1|15|TRBV5-1|TRBJ1-6|-
TGCGCCAGCAGCGGAGACAGGGGTCGTAGTTCACCCCTCCACTTT
CASSGDRGRSSPLHF
>-|12|TRBV19|TRBJ1-1|few
TGTGCCAGTAGCTTAAGAGGGACTGAAGCTTTCTTT
CASSLRGTEAFF
>-|15|TRBV6-5|TRBJ1-3|-
TGTGCCAGCAGTCCCACGCGGTCCCCTGGAAACACCATATATTTT
CASSPTRSPGNTIYF
>-|18|TRBV7-6|TRBJ2-6|-
TGTGCCAGCAGCCCCGCCCGGGGGACCGGAGCTGGGGCCAACGTCCTGACTTTC
CASSPARGTGAGANVLTF
>TRBD2|18|TRBV6-2/TRBV6-3|TRBJ2-7|-
TGTGCCAGCAGTTACTCGATCTTCCCCGGGACTAGCGAGTACGAGCAGTACTTC
CASSYSIFPGTSEYEQYF
>TRBD1|16|TRBV6-6|TRBJ2-6|once
TGTGCCAGCCGAGGACAGGAATTCTCTGGGGCCAACGTCCTGACTTTC
CASRGQEFSGANVLTF
>TRBD2|18|TRBV19|TRBJ2-3|-
TGTGCCAGTAACCAACTAGCGGGAGTATGGGGGAGCACAGATACGCAGTATTTT
CASNQLAGVWGSTDTQYF
>TRBD1|18|TRBV7-3|TRBJ2-6|few
TGTGCCAGCAGCGAAGACCCCAGGGGGCTTGCTGGGGCCAACGTCCTGACTTTC
CASSEDPRGLAGANVLTF
>TRBD2|15|TRBV9|TRBJ2-3|-
TGTGCCAGCAGCCAGACTAGCGGGGGGTTGGGTACGCAGTATTTT
CASSQTSGGLGTQYF
>-|14|TRBV5-1|TRBJ2-3|-
TGCGCCAGCAGCTTGGCCCCCGGGGCAGATACGCAGTATTTT
CASSLAPGADTQYF
>-|14|TRBV28|TRBJ1-2|-
TGTGCCAGCAGTCCCCGCAGGACTAACTATGGCTACACCTTC
CASSPRRTNYGYTF
>-|17|TRBV11-2|TRBJ1-3|-
TGTGCCAGCAGCTTACCCCGGGCCCGGGGATCCGGAAACACCATATATTTT
CASSLPRARGSGNTIYF
>TRBD2|14|TRBV30|TRBJ2-1|-
TGTGCCTGGAAATTTGGGACTAGCGGGAGTGGGGAGTTCTTC
CAWKFGTSGSGEFF
>-|17|TRBV6-4|TRBJ2-3|-
TGTGCCAGCAGTGACCGTCCTAGCAGCGGGAGCACAGATACGCAGTATTTT
CASSDRPSSGSTDTQYF
>-|15|TRBV5-1|TRBJ2-1|-
TGCGCCAGCAGCTTGGCGCCAGGATCATACAATGAGCAGTTCTTC
CASSLAPGSYNEQFF